A selection of T cell receptor beta chains follows, all from one sample in a study of cytomegalovirus exposure and HLA in healthy donors. Clones were read by immunoSEQ multiplex PCR, and TCRdb kept only the in-frame ones, dropping some. The sample yields about 180,000 clones, around 82% seen once. What was sequenced was PBMCs. Every receptor here comes from a woman between 50 and 59 years old in good health and CMV-seropositive. Both conserved end residues are trimmed from each CDR3. Part of the rows lack a size; the others show once, few, many or a class for expanded clones.

V: TRBV5-1
size: -
J: TRBJ2-7
CDR3: ASSSATSGTGAYEQY

V: TRBV6-1
size: -
J: TRBJ2-3
CDR3: ASSEWGGRANTQY

V: TRBV2
size: -
J: TRBJ1-5
CDR3: ASRSRGRDQPQH

V: TRBV2
size: -
J: TRBJ2-6
CDR3: ASTGGGAGANVLT

V: TRBV7-9
size: -
J: TRBJ2-1
CDR3: ASSPGLAGEQF

V: TRBV7-3
size: -
J: TRBJ1-2
CDR3: ASSLTGGENQGYT

V: TRBV2
size: -
J: TRBJ1-1
CDR3: ASSSYRETEAF

V: TRBV29-1
size: -
J: TRBJ2-1
CDR3: SGGGDYNEQF

V: TRBV19
size: -
J: TRBJ2-2
CDR3: ASSRSYTGELF

V: TRBV5-1
size: -
J: TRBJ2-7
CDR3: ASSLYGSYEQY

V: TRBV29-1
size: -
J: TRBJ2-3
CDR3: SAQDYRLTDTQY

V: TRBV7-3
size: few
J: TRBJ2-3
CDR3: ASSFSGGATDTQY

V: TRBV5-4
size: -
J: TRBJ2-2
CDR3: ASSHSGGANTGELF

V: TRBV7-6
size: -
J: TRBJ2-1
CDR3: ASSLRLAGANEQF

V: TRBV4-1
size: few
J: TRBJ1-5
CDR3: ASSQGGVTGAYRNNQPQH

V: TRBV18
size: -
J: TRBJ2-7
CDR3: ASSPGQGPSGY

V: TRBV30
size: -
J: TRBJ1-6
CDR3: AWEGTGGSPLH

V: TRBV9
size: -
J: TRBJ2-7
CDR3: ASSPWTGGPYEQY

V: TRBV6-1
size: -
J: TRBJ2-7
CDR3: ASTPDRGEQY

V: TRBV6-1
size: -
J: TRBJ1-5
CDR3: ATDRGGQPQH

V: TRBV11-3
size: -
J: TRBJ2-1
CDR3: ASSLGVAGGRDNEQF

V: TRBV5-1
size: -
J: TRBJ2-7
CDR3: ASSSTGSGEQY

V: TRBV9
size: once
J: TRBJ2-1
CDR3: ASSVLSSGGDNEQF

V: TRBV5-6
size: few
J: TRBJ2-2
CDR3: ASSFGLAGGLNTGELF

V: TRBV5-1
size: -
J: TRBJ1-2
CDR3: ASSPLQGPGYT

V: TRBV6-5
size: -
J: TRBJ2-7
CDR3: ASSFRDTNSYEQY

V: TRBV6-6
size: -
J: TRBJ2-6
CDR3: ASSYRSAGANVLT

V: TRBV10-3
size: -
J: TRBJ2-5
CDR3: AISESRDKETQY

V: TRBV7-9
size: -
J: TRBJ1-6
CDR3: SSSPLGLLNSPLH

V: TRBV4-1
size: -
J: TRBJ2-1
CDR3: ASSSLENEQF